A selection of T cell receptor beta chains follows, all from one sample in a study of blood T cell repertoires in COVID-19. The table came from immunoSEQ multiplex PCR; TCRdb's copy has only in-frame clones and leaves some out. Of 100,000 to 150,000 clones in the sample, 75% to 90% are singletons; the top ten hold about 3%. The source material was peripheral blood. The receptors were gathered from a woman older than 75 with COVID-19, enrolled during active disease. Each CDR3 is given with its conserved first and last residue. D genes are given only for firm matches. A row's size may be missing; if present it is once, few, many or a size class.

V	D	size	J	CDR3	DNA
TRBV7-2	NA	NA	TRBJ2-2	CASSLMPGVSGELFF	TGTGCCAGCAGCTTAATGCCCGGGGTCTCCGGGGAGCTGTTTTTT
TRBV5-1	TRBD2	NA	TRBJ2-2	CASSPVAGGDTGELFF	TGCGCCAGCAGCCCTGTAGCGGGAGGAGACACCGGGGAGCTGTTTTTT
TRBV5-1	NA	NA	TRBJ2-3	CASSLTGRTDTQYF	TGCGCCAGCAGCTTGACAGGGAGAACAGATACGCAGTATTTT
TRBV7-9	TRBD1	NA	TRBJ1-5	CASSYGQGAGQPQHF	TGTGCCAGCAGCTACGGACAGGGGGCCGGGCAGCCCCAGCATTTT
TRBV11-2	NA	NA	TRBJ2-7	CASSLGRDSSYEQYF	TGTGCCAGCAGCTTAGGGCGGGACAGCTCCTACGAGCAGTACTTC
TRBV7-9	NA	NA	TRBJ1-4	CASGGVATNEKLFF	TGTGCCAGCGGGGGGGTTGCAACTAATGAAAAACTGTTTTTT
TRBV6-2/TRBV6-3	TRBD2	NA	TRBJ2-3	CASSYGAGGRLDTQYF	TGTGCCAGCAGTTACGGCGCGGGAGGGCGTTTGGATACGCAGTATTTT
TRBV19	TRBD2	NA	TRBJ2-5	CASSPGTRETQETQYF	TGTGCCAGTAGTCCTGGGACTAGAGAGACACAAGAGACCCAGTACTTC
TRBV5-4	NA	NA	TRBJ1-1	CASSLEGDTNTEAFF	TGTGCCAGCAGCTTGGAGGGGGATACGAACACTGAAGCTTTCTTT
TRBV7-6	TRBD2	NA	TRBJ2-7	CASSLGGGTSFSHYEQYF	TGTGCCAGCAGCTTAGGAGGTGGGACTAGCTTTTCACACTACGAGCAGTACTTC
TRBV19	TRBD1	NA	TRBJ1-3	CASKDRQLRAVDTIYF	TGTGCCAGTAAGGACAGGCAGCTCCGAGCCGTAGACACCATATATTTT
TRBV7-8	NA	NA	TRBJ1-2	CASSLRSYYGYTF	TGTGCCAGCAGCTTAAGGAGCTACTATGGCTACACCTTC
TRBV19	TRBD1	NA	TRBJ2-1	CASSQRQGDGEQFF	TGTGCCAGTAGTCAGCGGCAGGGGGATGGTGAGCAGTTCTTC
TRBV18	TRBD1	NA	TRBJ1-1	CASSPPGQGGEAFF	TGTGCCAGCTCACCCCCCGGACAGGGTGGGGAAGCTTTCTTT
TRBV6-1	TRBD2	NA	TRBJ2-1	CASSGVRTSGTYNEQFF	TGTGCCAGCAGTGGCGTTCGGACTAGCGGGACATACAATGAGCAGTTCTTC
TRBV6-2/TRBV6-3	NA	NA	TRBJ2-3	CASSPGHVGDTQYF	TGTGCCAGCAGCCCCGGACACGTCGGAGATACGCAGTATTTT
TRBV2	NA	NA	TRBJ2-6	CASEPGTHRSGANVLTF	TGTGCCAGCGAGCCAGGGACTCATCGCTCTGGGGCCAACGTCCTGACTTTC
TRBV28	NA	NA	TRBJ2-7	CASSLRGFSYEQYF	TGTGCCAGCAGTTTAAGGGGTTTCTCCTACGAGCAGTACTTC
TRBV6-2/TRBV6-3	NA	NA	TRBJ2-7	CASSYTGLYEQYF	TGTGCCAGCAGTTACACGGGACTTTACGAGCAGTACTTC
TRBV27	NA	NA	TRBJ2-5	CASSSGRAYQETQYF	TGTGCCAGCAGTTCTGGCAGGGCCTACCAAGAGACCCAGTACTTC
TRBV29-1	TRBD1	NA	TRBJ1-1	CSVLRTGFNTEAFF	TGCAGCGTTTTAAGGACAGGGTTTAACACTGAAGCTTTCTTT
TRBV29-1	NA	NA	TRBJ1-1	CSVEFSTEAFF	TGCAGCGTTGAATTCAGCACTGAAGCTTTCTTT
TRBV7-2	NA	NA	TRBJ1-3	CASSLTVTGNTIYF	TGTGCCAGCAGCCTAACGGTTACTGGAAACACCATATATTTT
TRBV7-2	TRBD1	once	TRBJ2-2	CASSRDRVDTGELFF	TGTGCCAGCAGCCGCGACAGGGTCGACACCGGGGAGCTGTTTTTT
TRBV5-4	TRBD1	NA	TRBJ1-6	CASSPPPDRGTGSPLHF	TGTGCCAGCAGCCCCCCCCCGGACAGGGGTACAGGTTCACCCCTCCACTTT
TRBV11-2	TRBD1	NA	TRBJ2-7	CASSLDGTGSDEQYF	TGTGCCAGCAGCTTAGATGGGACAGGGTCAGACGAGCAGTACTTC
TRBV5-1	TRBD1	few	TRBJ1-2	CASSLETGNNYGYTF	TGCGCCAGCAGCTTGGAGACAGGGAATAACTATGGCTACACCTTC
TRBV7-9	NA	NA	TRBJ1-5	CASSRDTNQPQHF	TGTGCCAGCAGCCGGGACACTAATCAGCCCCAGCATTTT